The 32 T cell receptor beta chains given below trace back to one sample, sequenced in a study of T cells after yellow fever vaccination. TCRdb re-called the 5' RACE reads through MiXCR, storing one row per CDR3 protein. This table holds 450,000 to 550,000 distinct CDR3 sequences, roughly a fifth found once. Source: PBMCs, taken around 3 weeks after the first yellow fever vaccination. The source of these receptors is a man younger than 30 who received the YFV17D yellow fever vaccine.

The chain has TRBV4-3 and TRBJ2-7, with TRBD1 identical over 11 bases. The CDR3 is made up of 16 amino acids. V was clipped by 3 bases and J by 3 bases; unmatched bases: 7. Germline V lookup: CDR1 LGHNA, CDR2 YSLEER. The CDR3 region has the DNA TGCGCCAGCAGCCAGGGGGACAGGGGGTATTTCTACGAGCAGTACTTC. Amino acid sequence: CASSQGDRGYFYEQYF.

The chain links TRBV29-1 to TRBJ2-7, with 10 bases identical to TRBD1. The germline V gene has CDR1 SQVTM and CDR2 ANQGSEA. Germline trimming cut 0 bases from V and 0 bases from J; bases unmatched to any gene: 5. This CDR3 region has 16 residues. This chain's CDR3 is CSVEDQRTGGSYEQYF. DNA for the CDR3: TGCAGCGTTGAAGATCAGCGGACAGGGGGCTCCTACGAGCAGTACTTC.

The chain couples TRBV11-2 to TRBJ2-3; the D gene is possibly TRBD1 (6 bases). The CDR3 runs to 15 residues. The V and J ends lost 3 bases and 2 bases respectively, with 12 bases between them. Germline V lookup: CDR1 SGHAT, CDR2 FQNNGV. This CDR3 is CASSFRGGDTDTQYF. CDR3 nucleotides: TGTGCCAGCAGCTTCAGAGGGGGAGACACAGATACGCAGTATTTT.

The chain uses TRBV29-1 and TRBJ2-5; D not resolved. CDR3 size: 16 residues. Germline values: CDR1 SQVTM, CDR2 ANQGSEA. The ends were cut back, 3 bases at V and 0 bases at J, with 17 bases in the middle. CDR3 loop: CSVEGVGRSYQETQYF. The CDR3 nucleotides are TGCAGCGTTGAGGGTGTTGGCAGGAGCTACCAAGAGACCCAGTACTTC.

This CDR3 reads CASSDNANYGYTF. DNA for the CDR3: TGTGCCAGCAGTGACAACGCTAACTATGGCTACACCTTC. The gene calls are TRBV6-4 and TRBJ1-2; D not certain. Germline CDR1 MRHNA, CDR2 SNTAGT. CDR3 length: 13 residues. The V end was cut by 2 bases, the J end by 0 bases, with 4 bases between.

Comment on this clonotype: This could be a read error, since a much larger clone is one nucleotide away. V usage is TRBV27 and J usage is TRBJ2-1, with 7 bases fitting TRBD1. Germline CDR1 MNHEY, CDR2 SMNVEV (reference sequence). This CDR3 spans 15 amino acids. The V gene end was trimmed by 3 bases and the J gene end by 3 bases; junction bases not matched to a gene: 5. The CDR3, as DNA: TGTGCCAGCAGTTTTGGGACAGACCACTACAATGAGCAGTTCTTC. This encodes CASSFGTDHYNEQFF.

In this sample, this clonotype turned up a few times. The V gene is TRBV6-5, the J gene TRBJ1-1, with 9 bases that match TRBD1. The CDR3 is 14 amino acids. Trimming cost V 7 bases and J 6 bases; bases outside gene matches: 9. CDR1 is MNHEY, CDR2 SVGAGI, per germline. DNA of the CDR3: TGTGCCAGCATTACCGGGACAGGGTCGTCTGAAGCTTTCTTT. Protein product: CASITGTGSSEAFF.

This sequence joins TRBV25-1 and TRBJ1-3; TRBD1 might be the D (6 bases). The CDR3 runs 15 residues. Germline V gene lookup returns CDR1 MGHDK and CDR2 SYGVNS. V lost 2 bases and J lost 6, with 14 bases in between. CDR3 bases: TGTGCCAGCAGTGAAGTCAACAGGGAGGAAAACACCATATATTTT. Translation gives CASSEVNREENTIYF.

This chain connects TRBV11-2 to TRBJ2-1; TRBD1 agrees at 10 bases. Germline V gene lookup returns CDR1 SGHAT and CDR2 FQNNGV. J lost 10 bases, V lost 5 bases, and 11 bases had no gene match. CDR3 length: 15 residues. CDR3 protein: CASSLTGGGQGEQFF. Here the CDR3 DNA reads TGTGCCAGCAGCCTGACAGGGGGCGGTCAGGGGGAGCAGTTCTTC.

The CDR3 loop reads CASSLGQGATGELFF. The CDR3 DNA reads TGTGCCAGCAGCTTGGGACAGGGGGCCACCGGGGAGCTGTTTTTT. The V gene is TRBV7-3, the J gene TRBJ2-2; 12 bases agree with TRBD1. V shed 3 bases, J shed 4 bases, and the junction held 0 bases outside the gene matches. Looked up from germline, CDR1 is SGHTA and CDR2 is FQGTGA. The CDR3 consists of 15 residues.

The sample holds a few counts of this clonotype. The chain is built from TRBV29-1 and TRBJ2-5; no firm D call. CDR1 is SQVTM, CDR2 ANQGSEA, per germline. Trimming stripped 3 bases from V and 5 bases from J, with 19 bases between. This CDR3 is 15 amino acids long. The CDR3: CSVDRSGNLGETQYF. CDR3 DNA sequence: TGCAGCGTTGACAGGTCGGGCAACCTAGGGGAGACCCAGTACTTC. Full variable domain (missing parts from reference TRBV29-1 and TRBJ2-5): SAVISQKPSRDICQRGTSLTIQCQVDSQVTMMFWYRQQPGQSLTLIATANQGSEATYESGFVIDKFPISRPNLTFSTLTVSNMSPEDSSIYLCSVDRSGNLGETQYFGPGTRLLVL.

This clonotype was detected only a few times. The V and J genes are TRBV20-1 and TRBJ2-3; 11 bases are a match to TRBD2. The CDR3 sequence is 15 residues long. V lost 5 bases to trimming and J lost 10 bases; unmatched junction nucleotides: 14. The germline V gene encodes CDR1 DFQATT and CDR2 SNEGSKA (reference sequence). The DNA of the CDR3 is TGCAGTGCTCGAACCGGGACTAGCGGTTTTGACGCGCAGTATTTT. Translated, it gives CSARTGTSGFDAQYF.

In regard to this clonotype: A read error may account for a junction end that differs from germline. CDR3 sequence: CSGGGNTEASF. CDR3 nucleotides: TGCAGTGGAGGGGGGAACACTGAAGCTTCCTTT. The V call is TRBV20-1, the J call TRBJ1-1; tentative D call: TRBD1 (6 bases). The CDR3 extends over 11 amino acids. CDR1 is DFQATT and CDR2 is SNEGSKA in the germline V gene (reference sequence).

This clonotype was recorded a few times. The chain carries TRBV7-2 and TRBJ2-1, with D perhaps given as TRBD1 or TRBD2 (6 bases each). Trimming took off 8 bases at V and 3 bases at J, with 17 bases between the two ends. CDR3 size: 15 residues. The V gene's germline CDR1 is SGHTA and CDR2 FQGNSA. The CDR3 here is CASLGGTISYNEQFF. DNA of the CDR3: TGTGCCAGCTTAGGGGGGACAATCAGCTACAATGAGCAGTTCTTC.

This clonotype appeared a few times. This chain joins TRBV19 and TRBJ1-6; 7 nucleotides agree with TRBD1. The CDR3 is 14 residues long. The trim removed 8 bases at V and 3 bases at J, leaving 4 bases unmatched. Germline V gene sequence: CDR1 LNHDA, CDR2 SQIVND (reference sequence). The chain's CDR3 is CASSAGGYNSPLHF. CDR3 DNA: TGTGCCAGTTCAGCAGGGGGCTATAATTCACCCCTCCACTTT.

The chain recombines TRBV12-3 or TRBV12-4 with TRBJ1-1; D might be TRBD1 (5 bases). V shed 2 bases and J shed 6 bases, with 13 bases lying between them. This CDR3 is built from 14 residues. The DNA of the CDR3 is TGTGCCAGCAGTTTACGAGGGGCGGAATCTGAAGCTTTCTTT. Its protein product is CASSLRGAESEAFF.

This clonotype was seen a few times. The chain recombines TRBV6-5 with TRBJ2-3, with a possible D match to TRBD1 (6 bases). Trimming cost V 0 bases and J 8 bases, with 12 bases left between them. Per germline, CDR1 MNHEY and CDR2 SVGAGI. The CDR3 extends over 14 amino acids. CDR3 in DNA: TGTGCCAGCAGTTACTCGAGGGGGATGGGTACGCAGTATTTT. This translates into CASSYSRGMGTQYF.

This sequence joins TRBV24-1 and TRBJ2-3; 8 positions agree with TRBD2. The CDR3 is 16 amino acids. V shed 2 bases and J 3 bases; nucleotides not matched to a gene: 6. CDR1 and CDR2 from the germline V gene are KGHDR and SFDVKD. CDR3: CATSDYYGGATDTQYF. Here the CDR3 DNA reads TGTGCCACCAGTGATTACTACGGGGGGGCAACAGATACGCAGTATTTT.

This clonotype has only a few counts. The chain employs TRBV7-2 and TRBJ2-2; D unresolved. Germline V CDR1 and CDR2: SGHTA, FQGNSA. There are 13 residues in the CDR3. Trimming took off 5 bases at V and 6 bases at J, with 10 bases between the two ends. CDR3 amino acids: CASSTVQAGELFF. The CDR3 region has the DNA TGTGCCAGCAGCACCGTTCAGGCCGGGGAGCTGTTTTTT.

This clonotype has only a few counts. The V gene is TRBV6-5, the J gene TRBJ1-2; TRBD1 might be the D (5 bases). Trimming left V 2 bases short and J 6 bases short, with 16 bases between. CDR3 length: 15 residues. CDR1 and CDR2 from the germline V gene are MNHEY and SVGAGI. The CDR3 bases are TGTGCCAGCAGTTACGCAGGGAGCTACATGAATGGCTACACCTTC. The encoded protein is CASSYAGSYMNGYTF.

The CDR3 coding sequence is TGTGCCAGCAGCTCGGCAGCGGGGGTGTACACAGATACGCAGTATTTT. Its protein product is CASSSAAGVYTDTQYF. The chain couples TRBV7-6 to TRBJ2-3; TRBD2 agrees at 8 bases. Germline-derived CDR1 and CDR2 are SGHVS and FNYEAQ. V lost 4 bases, J lost 2 bases, and 8 bases stayed unmatched. This CDR3 region has 16 residues.

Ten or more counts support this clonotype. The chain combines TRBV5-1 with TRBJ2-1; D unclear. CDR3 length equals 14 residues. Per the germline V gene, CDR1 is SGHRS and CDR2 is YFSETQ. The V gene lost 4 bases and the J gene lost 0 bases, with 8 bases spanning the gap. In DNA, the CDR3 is TGCGCCAGCAGCGAAGATGCCTCCTACAATGAGCAGTTCTTC. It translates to CASSEDASYNEQFF.

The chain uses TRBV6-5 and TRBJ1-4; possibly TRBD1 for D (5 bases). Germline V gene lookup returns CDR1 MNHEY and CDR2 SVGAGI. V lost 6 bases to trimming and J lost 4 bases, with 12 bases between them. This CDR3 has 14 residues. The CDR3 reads CASSRTRLNEKLFF. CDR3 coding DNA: TGTGCCAGCAGCAGGACAAGGCTTAATGAAAAACTGTTTTTT.

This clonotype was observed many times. DNA of the CDR3: TGTGCCAGCAGCCCTTTCCGCATTGGCTACACCTTC. Translated, it gives CASSPFRIGYTF. The chain links TRBV9 to TRBJ1-2; D is ambiguous. The CDR3 is 12 residues long. V was pared by 4 bases and J by 7 bases, with 11 bases between. The germline V gene encodes CDR1 SGDLS and CDR2 YYNGEE.

The CDR3 DNA is TGTGCCAGCAGCGTAGCGGGGGTGGTAGATACGCAGTATTTT. The encoded protein is CASSVAGVVDTQYF. The V call is TRBV9, the J call TRBJ2-3; perhaps TRBD2 as D (6 bases). The CDR3 is 14 residues long. V was trimmed by 0 bases and J by 5 bases, leaving 10 bases between them. Germline V gives CDR1 SGDLS, CDR2 YYNGEE.

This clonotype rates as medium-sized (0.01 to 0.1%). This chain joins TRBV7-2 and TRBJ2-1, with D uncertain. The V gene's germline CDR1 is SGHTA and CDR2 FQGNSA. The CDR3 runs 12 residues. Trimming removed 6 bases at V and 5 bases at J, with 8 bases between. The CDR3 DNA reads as TGTGCCAGCAGTGGACGGCACAATGAGCAGTTCTTC. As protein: CASSGRHNEQFF.

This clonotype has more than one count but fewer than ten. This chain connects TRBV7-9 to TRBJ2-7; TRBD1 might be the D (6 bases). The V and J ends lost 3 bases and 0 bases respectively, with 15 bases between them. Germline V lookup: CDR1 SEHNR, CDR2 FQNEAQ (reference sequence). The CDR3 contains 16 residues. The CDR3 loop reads CASSFSTGHRSYEQYV. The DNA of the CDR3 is TGTGCCAGCAGCTTTTCCACGGGACATCGCTCCTACGAGCAGTACGTC.

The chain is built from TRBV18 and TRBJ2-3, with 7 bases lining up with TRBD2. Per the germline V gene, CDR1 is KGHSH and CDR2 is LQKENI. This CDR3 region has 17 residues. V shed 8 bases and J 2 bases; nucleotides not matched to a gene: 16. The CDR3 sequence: CASVTRRTREPTDTQYF. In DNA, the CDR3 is TGTGCCAGCGTCACCAGGAGGACTAGGGAGCCCACAGATACGCAGTATTTT. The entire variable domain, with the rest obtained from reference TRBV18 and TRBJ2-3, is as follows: NAGVMQNPRHLVRRRGQEARLRCSPMKGHSHVYWYRQLPEEGLKFMVYLQKENIIDESGMPKERFSAEFPKEGPSILRIQQVVRGDSAAYFCASVTRRTREPTDTQYFGPGTRLTVL.

CDR3 nucleotide sequence: TGTGCCAGCAGCTTGGCGCCGGTAGCCAAAAACATTCAGTACTTC. Translating it yields CASSLAPVAKNIQYF. The V and J genes are TRBV5-4 and TRBJ2-4, with D unclear. The CDR3 is 15 residues long. The germline CDR1 and CDR2 sequences are SGHNT and YYREEE (reference sequence). Trimming pared 0 bases from V and 0 bases from J, leaving 7 bases between.

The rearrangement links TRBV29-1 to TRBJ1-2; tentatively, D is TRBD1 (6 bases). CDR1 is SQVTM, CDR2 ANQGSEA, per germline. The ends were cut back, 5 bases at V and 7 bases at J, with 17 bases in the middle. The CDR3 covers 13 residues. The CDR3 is CSVSGAMDTGYTF. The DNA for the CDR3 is TGCAGCGTTTCGGGGGCTATGGATACTGGCTACACCTTC. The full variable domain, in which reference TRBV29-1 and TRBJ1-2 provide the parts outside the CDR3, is SAVISQKPSRDICQRGTSLTIQCQVDSQVTMMFWYRQQPGQSLTLIATANQGSEATYESGFVIDKFPISRPNLTFSTLTVSNMSPEDSSIYLCSVSGAMDTGYTFGSGTRLTVV.

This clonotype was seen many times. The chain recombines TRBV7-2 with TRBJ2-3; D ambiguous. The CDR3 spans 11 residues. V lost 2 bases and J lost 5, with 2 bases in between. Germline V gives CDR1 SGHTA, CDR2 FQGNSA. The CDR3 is CASSLRDTQYF. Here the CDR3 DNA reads TGTGCCAGCAGCTTACGAGATACGCAGTATTTT.

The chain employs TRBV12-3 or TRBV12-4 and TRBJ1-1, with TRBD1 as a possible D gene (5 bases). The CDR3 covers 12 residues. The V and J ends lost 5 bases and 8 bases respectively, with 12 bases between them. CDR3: CASSPPGPEAFF. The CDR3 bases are TGTGCCAGCAGTCCACCGGGACCCGAAGCTTTCTTT.